This record covers a single T cell receptor beta chain. Between the trimmed V and J ends, which lost 10 bases and 4 bases, there was a span of 19 bases. This CDR3 is built from 14 residues. Profiling relied on immunoSEQ multiplex PCR, and the TCRdb table lists in-frame clones only, not all of them. The data show under 150,000 clones, roughly 80% seen once. The sample comes from a study of blood T cell repertoires in COVID-19. Study-level background: COVID-19 samples, acute and convalescent, were from the United States, Italy and Spain.

Sequencing input: peripheral blood. This receptor was identified in a human donor in a cohort sampled during active COVID-19. The chain joins TRBV23-1 to TRBJ1-2, with D maybe TRBD1 (6 bases). TRBV23-1 is classed as an ORF, of uncertain function. The CDR3 DNA sequence: TGCGCCACCACACCCCCCGGGACAACCTATGGCTACACCTTC. It yields the protein CATTPPGTTYGYTF.